The 10 T cell receptor beta chains reported below all come from one sample, sequenced in a study of cytomegalovirus exposure and HLA in healthy donors. The PCR contained 60 Vbeta and 13 Jbeta primers. Profiling relied on immunoSEQ multiplex PCR, and the TCRdb table lists in-frame clones only, not all of them. The sample contains more than 85,000 clones, 65% to 85% of which appear only once. Sequenced: PBMCs. The source of these receptors is a man aged 18 to 30 in good health and CMV-seronegative.

The chain is built from TRBV18 and TRBJ1-2; maybe TRBD1 (6 bases). CDR3 size: 16 residues. V lost 0 bases, J lost 1 base, and 12 bases lay in between. Germline V gene sequence: CDR1 KGHSH, CDR2 LQKENI. CDR3 nucleotides: TGTGCCAGCTCACCACCTCGGGACACCTTTAACTATGGCTACACCTTC. Translation gives CASSPPRDTFNYGYTF.

This chain links TRBV9 with TRBJ2-3, with D uncertain. The germline CDR1 and CDR2 sequences are SGDLS and YYNGEE. The ends were cut back, 3 bases at V and 1 base at J, with 12 bases in the middle. The CDR3 contains 15 residues. CDR3: CASSARHSGTDTQYF. The CDR3 DNA follows: TGTGCCAGCAGCGCACGCCATTCAGGCACAGATACGCAGTATTTT.

This chain links TRBV19 with TRBJ1-5; D perhaps matches TRBD1 (6 bases). V shed 6 bases and J shed 4 bases, with 13 bases lying between them. CDR1 is LNHDA, CDR2 SQIVND, per germline (reference sequence). The CDR3 covers 14 residues. CDR3 amino acids: CASRLQGGNQPQHF. DNA for the CDR3: TGTGCCAGTAGACTACAGGGTGGGAATCAGCCCCAGCATTTT.

The V call is TRBV5-1, the J call TRBJ2-5, with 13 bases lining up with TRBD2. V lost 0 bases, J lost 5 bases, and 13 bases stayed unmatched. Germline V lookup: CDR1 SGHRS, CDR2 YFSETQ. This CDR3 spans 19 amino acids. The DNA for the CDR3 is TGCGCCAGCAGCTTGGGGACTAGCGGGAGTAATCGGAATTGGGAGACCCAGTACTTC. It codes for CASSLGTSGSNRNWETQYF.

The V gene is TRBV2, the J gene TRBJ1-4, with 7 bases aligning to TRBD1. The V gene end was trimmed by 11 bases and the J gene end by 3 bases; junction bases not matched to a gene: 12. There are 15 residues in the CDR3. CDR1 and CDR2 (germline): SNHLY, FYNNEI. The CDR3 nucleotides are TGTGCCCAAAAAGGCCGCAGGGGGGCTAATGAAAAACTGTTTTTT. Translating it yields CAQKGRRGANEKLFF.

V is TRBV29-1 and J is TRBJ1-2, with 7 bases matching TRBD1. The J segment lost 0 bases and the V segment lost 4 bases, leaving 2 bases of the junction unmatched. This CDR3 has 13 residues. CDR1 is SQVTM and CDR2 is ANQGSEA in the germline V gene. CDR3 region: CSVGTGTNYGYTF. The CDR3 DNA follows: TGCAGCGTTGGGACAGGAACTAACTATGGCTACACCTTC.

The genes are TRBV5-4 and TRBJ2-2; maybe TRBD1 (5 bases). The germline V gene encodes CDR1 SGHNT and CDR2 YYREEE (reference sequence). The CDR3 is 16 residues long. The V gene lost 4 bases and the J gene lost 0 bases, with 13 bases spanning the gap. CDR3 DNA sequence: TGTGCCAGCAGCCCGATGGGGCGGCCGAACACCGGGGAGCTGTTTTTT. It encodes CASSPMGRPNTGELFF.

This chain connects TRBV10-2 to TRBJ2-3; TRBD2 is a possible D gene (5 bases). This CDR3 contains 12 residues. The V gene lost 6 bases and the J gene lost 3 bases, with 7 bases spanning the gap. Germline CDR1 and CDR2: WSHSY and SAAADI. CDR3 DNA sequence: TGCGCCAGCAGGACTACGACAGATACGCAGTATTTT. It yields the protein CASRTTTDTQYF.

Comment on this clone: Different DNA sequences within this sample yield the same CDR3. The chain couples TRBV6-6 to TRBJ1-4, with no clear D. CDR1 and CDR2 from the germline V gene are MNHNY and SVGAGI (reference sequence). Deletions cut 6 bases from V and 5 bases from J, with 10 bases between. CDR3 length: 13 residues. The CDR3 DNA reads TGTGCCAGCAGCTACGGGCACAATGAAAAACTGTTTTTT. It is translated as CASSYGHNEKLFF.

In nucleotides, the CDR3 is TGTGCCAGCAGTCGGGGGACAGGGGACACTGAAGCTTTCTTT. Protein sequence: CASSRGTGDTEAFF. The rearrangement joins TRBV6-5 to TRBJ1-1; 10 nucleotides align to TRBD1. Germline-derived CDR1 and CDR2 are MNHEY and SVGAGI. CDR3 length: 14 amino acids. After removal of 5 bases from V and 3 bases from J, the junction contained 3 bases not matched to a gene.